These 20 T cell receptor beta chains share one sample of origin, sequenced in a study of T-cell reconstitution after alpha-beta-depleted transplantation in children. Preparation of the TCRbeta library involved a method that used unique molecular identifiers. TCRdb reprocessed the PCR reads via MiXCR and lists one record per CDR3 protein. Found here are some 520,000 distinct CDR3 sequences, over 25% of them singletons; the top ten hold more than 2%. The material sequenced was PBMCs from the stem cell graft donor, taken from the stem cell graft. These receptors were taken from a human donor who donated a stem cell graft to a child with aplastic anemia.

This chain connects TRBV4-3 to TRBJ2-2, with 9 nucleotides matching TRBD1. V was clipped by 4 bases and J by 1 base; unmatched bases: 10. Germline CDR1 and CDR2: LGHNA and YSLEER. This CDR3 contains 18 residues. CDR3 amino acids: CASSPEPHRGQNTGELFF. The DNA for the CDR3 is TGCGCCAGCAGCCCAGAGCCCCACAGGGGGCAGAACACCGGGGAGCTGTTTTTT.

V gene TRBV6-1 combines with J gene TRBJ1-4; possibly TRBD1 for D (5 bases). Per the germline V gene, CDR1 is MNHNS and CDR2 is SASEGT. The CDR3 consists of 17 residues. Between the trimmed V and J ends, which lost 6 bases and 2 bases, there was a span of 19 bases. Here the CDR3 DNA reads TGTGCCAGCAGCCCGCGTGGGGGGGTAACGACTAATGAAAAACTGTTTTTT. It yields the protein CASSPRGGVTTNEKLFF.

This clonotype was observed at least ten times. This sequence joins TRBV20-1 and TRBJ1-1; D is perhaps TRBD1 (5 bases). V lost 5 bases and J 0 bases, leaving 19 bases between the germline ends. Per germline, CDR1 DFQATT and CDR2 SNEGSKA (reference sequence). The CDR3 is 16 residues long. CDR3 amino acids: CSAHGPGTVMNTEAFF. The DNA of the CDR3 is TGCAGTGCTCACGGACCCGGGACGGTAATGAACACTGAAGCTTTCTTT.

The V gene is TRBV25-1, the J gene TRBJ1-3; D unclear. CDR1 is MGHDK and CDR2 is SYGVNS in the germline V gene. The CDR3 totals 16 residues. V lost 1 base and J lost 0, with 10 bases in between. The CDR3 here is CASSEFGAISGNTIYF. DNA of the CDR3: TGTGCCAGCAGTGAATTTGGAGCCATCTCTGGAAACACCATATATTTT.

CDR3 protein: CASSPLGGSGTEAFF. Written as DNA, the CDR3 is TGTGCCAGCTCACCACTTGGGGGGTCGGGCACTGAAGCTTTCTTT. The chain recombines TRBV18 with TRBJ1-1; TRBD1 might be the D (5 bases). Germline V gene lookup returns CDR1 KGHSH and CDR2 LQKENI. The ends were cut back, 1 base at V and 4 bases at J, with 13 bases in the middle. The CDR3 runs 15 residues.

This clonotype was detected only a few times. The V and J genes are TRBV6-1 and TRBJ2-1; 10 bases are shared with TRBD2. Trimming took 8 bases from V and 7 from J; bases not matched to a gene: 5. Germline loops: CDR1 MNHNS, CDR2 SASEGT. This CDR3 is built from 13 residues. The CDR3 spells CASRSSGSNEQFF. DNA of the CDR3: TGTGCCAGCCGGTCTAGCGGGAGTAATGAGCAGTTCTTC.

This clonotype has more than one count but fewer than ten. This CDR3 reads CASSVDRSARTEAFF. The CDR3 DNA is TGTGCCAGTAGTGTCGACAGGTCCGCCCGCACTGAAGCTTTCTTT. This chain uses TRBV19 with TRBJ1-1; maybe TRBD1 (6 bases). V was trimmed by 5 bases and J by 4 bases, leaving 17 bases between them. The CDR3 is 15 residues long. Germline CDR1 LNHDA, CDR2 SQIVND (reference sequence).

The rearrangement uses TRBV6-5 and TRBJ1-1; a possible D gene is TRBD1 (5 bases). CDR3 length: 14 residues. Trimming shortened V by 4 bases and J by 0 bases, and 9 bases separated the two germline ends. Germline CDR1 MNHEY, CDR2 SVGAGI. CDR3 nucleotides: TGTGCCAGCAGTTTGACAGCTTTGAACACTGAAGCTTTCTTT. This gives the protein CASSLTALNTEAFF.

This sequence joins TRBV19 and TRBJ1-3; unclear D gene. V was clipped by 3 bases and J by 0 bases, with 12 bases between them. This CDR3 is built from 16 residues. From germline, CDR1 is LNHDA and CDR2 SQIVND (reference sequence). CDR3 bases: TGTGCCAGTAGTATCGGCAGTCTTATCTCTGGAAACACCATATATTTT. It codes for CASSIGSLISGNTIYF.

This clonotype was seen many times. This chain connects TRBV6-1 to TRBJ1-2, with TRBD1 matching over 12 bases. This CDR3 comprises 15 residues. With V trimmed by 6 bases and J by 8 bases, 10 bases remained unmatched. Germline V gives CDR1 MNHNS, CDR2 SASEGT. The CDR3 DNA reads TGTGCCAGCAGAACTTCTACCGGGACAGGGGGCGGCTACACCTTC. Translation gives CASRTSTGTGGGYTF.

V is TRBV4-3 and J is TRBJ1-1; a weak D match, TRBD1 (6 bases). The CDR3 is 16 amino acids. Germline CDR1 is LGHNA and CDR2 is YSLEER. V lost 5 bases, J lost 3 bases, and 19 bases lay in between. The CDR3 bases are TGCGCCAGCAGCAGCAGAGGGGGAGAATTTCACACTGAAGCTTTCTTT. This encodes CASSSRGGEFHTEAFF.

The chain links TRBV7-2 to TRBJ2-2, with D unclear. The germline V gene encodes CDR1 SGHTA and CDR2 FQGNSA. The CDR3 contains 16 residues. Trimming removed 0 bases from V and 6 bases from J, with 14 bases in between. The CDR3 nucleotides are TGTGCCAGCAGCTTAGCGAGCAAGGCCGTTGCCGGGGAGCTGTTTTTT. This translates into CASSLASKAVAGELFF. The entire variable domain, with the rest obtained from reference TRBV7-2 and TRBJ2-2, is as follows: GAGVSQSPSNKVTEKGKDVELRCDPISGHTALYWYRQSLGQGLEFLIYFQGNSAPDKSGLPSDRFSAERTGGSVSTLTIQRTQQEDSAVYLCASSLASKAVAGELFFGEGSRLTVL.

This chain joins TRBV4-3 and TRBJ2-7; tentatively, D is TRBD2 (6 bases). The CDR3 is 15 amino acids. Trimming took off 4 bases at V and 0 bases at J, with 13 bases between the two ends. Germline CDR1 is LGHNA and CDR2 is YSLEER. The CDR3 nucleotides are TGCGCCAGCAGCCGCTGGGGGGATGCCTCCTACGAGCAGTACTTC. This sequence encodes CASSRWGDASYEQYF.

The DNA for the CDR3 is TGTGCCAGCAGCTTAGTAGGGACCCGGTTGTCCTACAATGAGCAGTTCTTC. It specifies CASSLVGTRLSYNEQFF. The chain joins TRBV7-9 to TRBJ2-1, with D tentatively TRBD1 or TRBD2 (5 bases each). V lost 1 base and J lost 1, with 14 bases in between. Germline values: CDR1 SEHNR, CDR2 FQNEAQ (reference sequence). This CDR3 has 17 residues. Drawing the rest from reference TRBV7-9 and TRBJ2-1, the complete variable domain is DTGVSQNPRHKITKRGQNVTFRCDPISEHNRLYWYRQTLGQGPEFLTYFQNEAQLEKSRLLSDRFSAERPKGSFSTLEIQRTEQGDSAMYLCASSLVGTRLSYNEQFFGPGTRLTVL.

This chain links TRBV9 with TRBJ2-7; TRBD2 matches at 7 bases. Germline V lookup: CDR1 SGDLS, CDR2 YYNGEE. CDR3 size: 15 residues. J gave up 0 bases and V 4 bases, and 7 bases lay outside the gene matches. The CDR3 region is CASSPRSGNSYEQYF. The DNA of the CDR3 is TGTGCCAGCAGCCCCCGCAGCGGGAACTCCTACGAGCAGTACTTC. Looking up the rest from reference TRBV9 and TRBJ2-7 gives the full variable domain: DSGVTQTPKHLITATGQRVTLRCSPRSGDLSVYWYQQSLDQGLQFLIQYYNGEERAKGNILERFSAQQFPDLHSELNLSSLELGDSALYFCASSPRSGNSYEQYFGPGTRLTVT.

This clonotype showed up just a few times. The chain joins TRBV5-1 to TRBJ2-7; D is perhaps TRBD2 (6 bases). The ends were cut back, 4 bases at V and 2 bases at J, with 16 bases in the middle. There are 15 residues in the CDR3. Per germline, CDR1 SGHRS and CDR2 YFSETQ. The CDR3 sequence is CASSPGLTGPYEQYV. CDR3 DNA sequence: TGCGCCAGCAGCCCGGGACTCACGGGCCCCTACGAGCAGTACGTC.

This chain connects TRBV28 to TRBJ2-2; 11 bases map to TRBD2. Germline assignment: CDR1 MDHEN and CDR2 SYDVKM. The J segment lost 7 bases and the V segment lost 2 bases, leaving 9 bases of the junction unmatched. The CDR3 sequence is 17 residues long. Here the CDR3 DNA reads TGTGCCAGCAGTTTAGTCACTAGCGGGAGCTGGGACGGGGAGCTGTTTTTT. Its translation is CASSLVTSGSWDGELFF.

This clonotype was picked up a small number of times. J is TRBJ2-7 and V is TRBV11-3; 7 nucleotides match TRBD1. The CDR3 extends over 14 amino acids. The germline V gene encodes CDR1 SGHNT and CDR2 YENEEA. V dropped 4 bases and J dropped 6; count of bases not matched to a gene: 9. The CDR3 DNA sequence: TGTGCCAGCAGCTCAGGGGGATCCGGAGGCGAGCAGTACGTC. Translation gives CASSSGGSGGEQYV.

The chain uses TRBV19 and TRBJ1-5; perhaps TRBD1 as D (5 bases). CDR1 LNHDA and CDR2 SQIVND come from the germline V gene (reference sequence). The CDR3 consists of 11 residues. V gave up 3 bases and J gave up 16 bases, with 13 bases separating them. Here the CDR3 reads CASSIPGTPHF. CDR3 DNA sequence: TGTGCCAGTAGTATTCCCGGGACCCCCCATTTT.

This clonotype has more than one count but fewer than ten. The V and J genes are TRBV20-1 and TRBJ2-2; 8 bases align to TRBD2. The CDR3 sequence is 14 residues long. V lost 0 bases, J lost 5 bases, and 2 bases stayed unmatched. CDR1 is DFQATT and CDR2 is SNEGSKA in the germline V gene (reference sequence). DNA of the CDR3: TGCAGTGCTAGAGATCCGGGAGGGACCGGGGAGCTGTTTTTT. This encodes CSARDPGGTGELFF.